The 13 T cell receptor beta chains given below trace back to one sample, sequenced in a study of blood T cell repertoires in COVID-19. TCRdb keeps only in-frame clones here, not all; method: immunoSEQ multiplex PCR. The sample carries tens of thousands of clones, over 75% recorded once. Sequenced material: peripheral blood. The receptors stem from a human donor in a cohort sampled during active COVID-19.

The J gene is TRBJ2-7, the V gene TRBV27; 9 bases fit TRBD1. V gave up 6 bases and J gave up 4 bases; unmatched junction bases: 4. Germline loops: CDR1 MNHEY, CDR2 SMNVEV (reference sequence). The CDR3 length is 13 residues. The CDR3 loop reads CASRGQGQYEQYF. CDR3 nucleotide sequence: TGTGCCAGCAGGGGACAGGGCCAATACGAGCAGTACTTC.

The chain combines TRBV5-6 with TRBJ2-7; 8 bases line up with TRBD1. The CDR3 sequence is 15 residues long. Germline assignment: CDR1 SGHDT and CDR2 YYEEEE. Unmatched junction bases numbered 11, after V lost 4 bases and J lost 5 bases. The DNA of the CDR3 is TGTGCCAGCAGCCGTAGTGACAGGGGAAGTCACGAGCAGTACTTC. This sequence encodes CASSRSDRGSHEQYF.

This clone was seen once. The chain joins TRBV5-1 to TRBJ1-2; TRBD1 might be the D (6 bases). V was pared by 1 base and J by 0 bases, with 10 bases between. CDR3 size: 15 residues. Looked up from germline, CDR1 is SGHRS and CDR2 is YFSETQ. This chain's CDR3 is CASSLTGRANYGYTF. CDR3 DNA sequence: TGCGCCAGCAGCTTGACAGGGAGAGCTAACTATGGCTACACCTTC. Variable domain in full (rest from reference TRBV5-1 and TRBJ1-2): KAGVTQTPRYLIKTRGQQVTLSCSPISGHRSVSWYQQTPGQGLQFLFEYFSETQRNKGNFPGRFSGRQFSNSRSEMNVSTLELGDSALYLCASSLTGRANYGYTFGSGTRLTVV.

V and J are TRBV3-1 (or the pseudogene TRBV3-2) and TRBJ1-1; D is uncertain. This CDR3 contains 13 residues. V was pared by 4 bases and J by 2 bases, with 8 bases between. Germline loops: CDR1 LGHDT, CDR2 YNNKEL (reference sequence). DNA of the CDR3: TGTGCCAGCAGCCGAACTGAAAACACTGAAGCTTTCTTT. This gives the protein CASSRTENTEAFF.

The chain carries TRBV3-1 (or the pseudogene TRBV3-2) and TRBJ2-7; D unresolved. Germline V CDR1 and CDR2: LGHDT, YNNKEL (reference sequence). This CDR3 contains 12 residues. Trimming removed 4 bases from V and 3 bases from J, with 7 bases in between. CDR3 DNA sequence: TGTGCCAGCAGCCCAGACATCTACGAGCAGTACTTC. This gives the protein CASSPDIYEQYF.

The V gene is TRBV7-9, the J gene TRBJ1-1; 7 bases align to TRBD1. The CDR3 is 16 amino acids. J gave up 2 bases and V 5 bases, and 11 bases lay outside the gene matches. Germline CDR1 is SEHNR and CDR2 is FQNEAQ (reference sequence). In nucleotides, the CDR3 is TGTGCCAGCAGCCCCCTCGTGGACAGGCTTAACACTGAAGCTTTCTTT. It is translated as CASSPLVDRLNTEAFF.

This clone was observed a handful of times. The chain combines TRBV15 with TRBJ1-3, with D tentatively TRBD1 (5 bases). Per germline, CDR1 LNHNV and CDR2 YYDKDF (reference sequence). This CDR3 is 14 amino acids long. Deletions cut 3 bases from V and 4 bases from J, with 10 bases between. The CDR3, as DNA: TGTGCCACCAGCAGGGGGGGTGAAGGAAACACCATATATTTT. Translating gives CATSRGGEGNTIYF.

The chain recombines TRBV6-5 with TRBJ1-1; no definite D call. Trimming stripped 2 bases from V and 6 bases from J, with 10 bases between. Germline loops: CDR1 MNHEY, CDR2 SVGAGI. CDR3 length equals 13 residues. The CDR3 bases are TGTGCCAGCAGTTACGACTCGTCTTCTGAAGCTTTCTTT. Protein product: CASSYDSSSEAFF.

V is TRBV28 and J is TRBJ1-1; D remains ambiguous. The V end lost 5 bases, the J end lost 0 bases, and 10 bases lay between the germline ends. CDR1 is MDHEN, CDR2 SYDVKM, per germline. There are 14 residues in the CDR3. The CDR3 DNA reads TGTGCCAGCAGTCAACATGATATGAACACTGAAGCTTTCTTT. It encodes CASSQHDMNTEAFF. The variable domain in full, with the rest retrieved from reference TRBV28 and TRBJ1-1, is DVKVTQSSRYLVKRTGEKVFLECVQDMDHENMFWYRQDPGLGLRLIYFSYDVKMKEKGDIPEGYSVSREKKERFSLILESASTNQTSMYLCASSQHDMNTEAFFGQGTRLTVV.

By share of the sample, this clone is medium-sized. The rearrangement uses TRBV2 and TRBJ2-7; 13 bases match TRBD2. Germline CDR1 and CDR2: SNHLY and FYNNEI. The CDR3 is 13 residues long. The CDR3 region is CASSVTSGGPFSV. The CDR3 region has the DNA TGTGCCAGCAGCGTGACTAGCGGGGGGCCGTTTTCCGTC.

The V gene is TRBV20-1, the J gene TRBJ2-7; D perhaps matches TRBD2 (6 bases). Germline CDR1 is DFQATT and CDR2 is SNEGSKA (reference sequence). Trimming removed 3 bases from V and 2 bases from J, with 14 bases in between. The CDR3 contains 14 residues. The CDR3 here is CSASHRDSTYEQYF. Written as DNA, the CDR3 is TGCAGTGCTAGTCACCGGGACTCCACCTACGAGCAGTACTTC.

The J gene is TRBJ2-2, the V gene TRBV6-4; D gene uncertain. In germline, CDR1 is MRHNA, CDR2 SNTAGT. V lost 3 bases, J lost 1 base, and 6 bases lay in between. The CDR3 loop spans 14 amino acids. The chain's CDR3 is CASSEVQNTGELFF. The CDR3 bases are TGTGCCAGCAGTGAAGTACAGAACACCGGGGAGCTGTTTTTT.

J is TRBJ1-6 and V is TRBV5-1; D is uncertain. The V and J ends lost 5 bases and 5 bases respectively, with 11 bases between them. The CDR3 sequence is 14 residues long. CDR1 is SGHRS and CDR2 is YFSETQ in the germline V gene. The CDR3 reads CASRWTGNNSPLHF. The CDR3 DNA is TGCGCCAGCAGGTGGACGGGAAATAATTCACCCCTCCACTTT.